This entry lists 32 T cell receptor beta chains sequenced from one sample in a study of CD4 T cells in relation to SARS-CoV-2 and coronaviruses (dated by TCRdb to about 2021). These receptors lack a known antigen. Receptors were amplified or captured by the immunoSEQ multiplex PCR assay. TCRdb holds this immuneACCESS table with in-frame rearrangements only. Some clones are missing; in checked studies, unresolved V genes explain under half, and the rest has no known cause. This sample is represented by roughly 25,000 clones; around 78% of them were singletons. 20% to 25% of the sample comes from the top ten. CD4+ T cells from unexposed donors were collected before the COVID-19 pandemic (2011-2018). The EasySep CD4+ T cell isolation kit was used to isolate CD4+ T cells once the cultures had run for 10 to 11 days. The sequencing input was CD4+ T cells from PBMCs, cultured in vitro. These receptors came from a human donor in good health.

The CDR3 is CASSLGWGAGYTF. CDR3 nucleotide sequence: TGTGCCAGCAGTTTAGGTTGGGGGGCTGGCTACACCTTC. V usage is TRBV27 and J usage is TRBJ1-2; D might be TRBD1 (6 bases). The CDR3 is made up of 13 amino acids. V was clipped by 2 bases and J by 7 bases, with 11 bases between them. CDR1 and CDR2 (germline): MNHEY, SMNVEV (reference sequence).

The genes are TRBV6-2 or TRBV6-3 and TRBJ2-1, with D unclear. V was cut by 1 base and J by 0 bases, with 10 bases left in between. This CDR3 region has 16 residues. Germline-derived CDR1 and CDR2 are MNHEY and SVGEGT. DNA of the CDR3: TGTGCCAGCAGTTACTTGGGAAGCCGCTCCTACAATGAGCAGTTCTTC. It yields the protein CASSYLGSRSYNEQFF.

The J gene is TRBJ2-7, the V gene TRBV6-6, with D possibly being TRBD1 (6 bases). The V and J ends lost 10 bases and 2 bases respectively, with 12 bases between them. The CDR3 runs 12 residues. Germline V CDR1 and CDR2: MNHNY, SVGAGI (reference sequence). The DNA of the CDR3 is TGTGCCACCCGGGACACGACCTACGAGCAGTACTTC. It translates to CATRDTTYEQYF.

This chain links TRBV12-3 or TRBV12-4 with TRBJ1-2; TRBD1 matches 9 bases. V trimming: 6 bases; J trimming: 7 bases; junction bases outside the gene matches: 6. This CDR3 comprises 13 residues. CDR3 in amino acids: CASSPRTGVGYTF. The CDR3 nucleotides are TGTGCCAGCAGCCCTAGGACAGGGGTTGGCTACACCTTC.

This chain connects TRBV7-6 to TRBJ2-7, with 8 bases matching TRBD1. This CDR3 spans 16 amino acids. Trimming removed 5 bases from V and 4 bases from J; junction bases left unmatched: 13. Germline V gene data show CDR1 as SGHVS and CDR2 as FNYEAQ. CDR3 nucleotides: TGTGCCAGCAGCCCCTACGGACAGGGATCCAGATACGAGCAGTACTTC. It yields the protein CASSPYGQGSRYEQYF.

The CDR3 sequence is CASSPGQGAPFGYTF. In DNA form, the CDR3 reads TGTGCCAGCAGCCCGGGACAGGGGGCGCCTTTTGGCTACACCTTC. The chain is built from TRBV11-2 and TRBJ1-2; TRBD1 agrees at 12 bases. The J segment lost 7 bases and the V segment lost 5 bases, leaving 8 bases of the junction unmatched. Germline V CDR1 and CDR2: SGHAT, FQNNGV. The CDR3 has 15 residues. The full variable domain, rest sourced from reference TRBV11-2 and TRBJ1-2, is EAGVAQSPRYKIIEKRQSVAFWCNPISGHATLYWYQQILGQGPKLLIQFQNNGVVDDSQLPKDRFSAERLKGVDSTLKIQPAKLEDSAVYLCASSPGQGAPFGYTFGSGTRLTVV.

The chain recombines TRBV10-3 with TRBJ1-4; D perhaps matches TRBD1 (6 bases). V was clipped by 0 bases and J by 5 bases, with 10 bases between them. Germline CDR1 is ENHRY and CDR2 is SYGVKD. CDR3 size: 15 residues. CDR3 coding DNA: TGTGCCATCAGTGAGTCTGGGCAGGGGAATGAAAAACTGTTTTTT. It yields the protein CAISESGQGNEKLFF.

J is TRBJ2-5 and V is TRBV3-1 (or the pseudogene TRBV3-2), with 10 nucleotides matching TRBD1. Trimming removed 4 bases from V and 3 bases from J; junction bases left unmatched: 11. Germline CDR1 and CDR2: LGHDT and YNNKEL (reference sequence). This CDR3 region has 17 residues. The DNA for the CDR3 is TGTGCCAGCAGCCGATCGACAGGGGGCGCAGGGAAAGAGACCCAGTACTTC. Protein sequence: CASSRSTGGAGKETQYF.

This clone was counted between two and nine times. The chain carries TRBV7-2 and TRBJ1-2, with 10 bases fitting TRBD1. Germline V gives CDR1 SGHTA, CDR2 FQGNSA. With 5 bases clipped from V and 7 bases from J, the junction kept 10 bases outside the gene matches. The CDR3 spans 15 residues. The CDR3 reads CASSPNGQGVGGYTF. The CDR3 DNA sequence: TGTGCCAGCAGCCCGAACGGACAGGGGGTAGGTGGCTACACCTTC. Based on the CDR3 plus reference TRBV7-2 and TRBJ1-2, the full variable domain is GAGVSQSPSNKVTEKGKDVELRCDPISGHTALYWYRQSLGQGLEFLIYFQGNSAPDKSGLPSDRFSAERTGGSVSTLTIQRTQQEDSAVYLCASSPNGQGVGGYTFGSGTRLTVV.

The V gene is TRBV6-5, the J gene TRBJ1-4, with D possibly being TRBD1 (5 bases). Per germline, CDR1 MNHEY and CDR2 SVGAGI. Trimming pared 5 bases from V and 10 bases from J, leaving 20 bases between. This CDR3 has 15 amino acids. CDR3 sequence (DNA): TGTGCCAGCAGTAAGCGCAGGGACTTAGATGTAAAACTGTTTTTT. Translation: CASSKRRDLDVKLFF.

The genes are TRBV7-3 and TRBJ2-3, with D maybe TRBD2 (5 bases). Germline V gene data show CDR1 as SGHTA and CDR2 as FQGTGA. The CDR3 contains 14 residues. Between the trimmed V and J ends, which lost 3 bases and 1 base, there was a span of 8 bases. For the CDR3, the DNA is TGTGCCAGCAGCTTGTGGGGAGGCACAGATACGCAGTATTTT. Translation gives CASSLWGGTDTQYF.

The chain uses TRBV5-1 and TRBJ2-1; D is unresolved. This CDR3 is built from 15 residues. Germline V gene data show CDR1 as SGHRS and CDR2 as YFSETQ. The V end was cut by 0 bases, the J end by 0 bases, with 7 bases between. Written as DNA, the CDR3 is TGCGCCAGCAGCTTGGGCGGTAGCTCCTACAATGAGCAGTTCTTC. Protein: CASSLGGSSYNEQFF.

The J gene is TRBJ1-4, the V gene TRBV6-2 or TRBV6-3; tentatively, D is TRBD1 (5 bases). The germline gives CDR1 MNHEY, CDR2 SVGEGT. CDR3 length: 17 amino acids. Trimming pared 2 bases from V and 2 bases from J, leaving 15 bases between. CDR3 sequence (DNA): TGTGCCAGCAGTTACATCCGGGGCTCTGCGACTAATGAAAAACTGTTTTTT. The encoded protein is CASSYIRGSATNEKLFF.

J is TRBJ1-2 and V is TRBV19, with 9 bases aligning to TRBD1. This CDR3 region has 16 residues. With V trimmed by 3 bases and J by 8 bases, 13 bases remained unmatched. From germline, CDR1 is LNHDA and CDR2 SQIVND (reference sequence). The CDR3 sequence: CASSIGQGILKGGYTF. In nucleotides, the CDR3 is TGTGCCAGTAGTATCGGACAGGGGATTCTTAAAGGAGGCTACACCTTC.

This clone turned up a few times. The V call is TRBV11-2, the J call TRBJ2-5; TRBD1 might be the D (6 bases). The CDR3 covers 14 residues. The germline V gene has CDR1 SGHAT and CDR2 FQNNGV. The V gene lost 4 bases and the J gene lost 1 base, with 10 bases spanning the gap. CDR3 loop: CASSSQGVQETQYF. The CDR3 region has the DNA TGTGCCAGCAGCTCACAGGGAGTCCAAGAGACCCAGTACTTC.

The chain joins TRBV6-2 or TRBV6-3 to TRBJ1-1; 7 bases map to TRBD1. Germline V gene lookup returns CDR1 MNHEY and CDR2 SVGEGT. The V and J ends lost 0 bases and 1 base, in that order; junction bases with no gene match: 14. This CDR3 has 19 amino acids. The chain's CDR3 is CASSYSNYRGVKENTEAFF. DNA for the CDR3: TGTGCCAGCAGTTACTCGAATTACAGGGGTGTTAAAGAGAACACTGAAGCTTTCTTT.

This rearrangement joins TRBV6-5 to TRBJ1-5; TRBD1 matches 7 bases. Losses at the gene ends were 11 bases for V and 3 bases for J; bases not matched to a gene: 10. This CDR3 contains 14 residues. Germline CDR1 reads MNHEY; CDR2 reads SVGAGI. The CDR3 is CAGGKDRTNQPQHF. Here the CDR3 DNA reads TGTGCCGGGGGCAAGGACAGGACCAATCAGCCCCAGCATTTT.

The chain combines TRBV18 with TRBJ1-5; D perhaps matches TRBD1 (5 bases). This CDR3 is 15 amino acids long. Germline V gene sequence: CDR1 KGHSH, CDR2 LQKENI. V was cut by 3 bases and J by 4 bases, with 13 bases left in between. Here the CDR3 DNA reads TGTGCCAGCTCACCCGATGCAGGGTCGAATCAGCCCCAGCATTTT. This encodes CASSPDAGSNQPQHF.

The V gene is TRBV7-9, the J gene TRBJ1-1; D unclear. In germline, CDR1 is SEHNR, CDR2 FQNEAQ (reference sequence). This CDR3 has 13 amino acids. V gave up 8 bases and J gave up 2 bases, with 12 bases separating them. CDR3 in amino acids: CASSLYGNTEAFF. In nucleotides, the CDR3 is TGTGCCAGCTCCTTGTACGGCAACACTGAAGCTTTCTTT.

The gene calls are TRBV5-6 and TRBJ2-6; D remains unclear. Germline CDR1 SGHDT, CDR2 YYEEEE. The V gene lost 2 bases and the J gene lost 1 base, with 7 bases spanning the gap. This CDR3 is 15 amino acids long. The CDR3 here is CASSFTLSGANVLTF. CDR3 DNA sequence: TGTGCCAGCAGCTTTACCCTTTCTGGGGCCAACGTCCTGACTTTC.

The rearrangement joins TRBV3-1 (or the pseudogene TRBV3-2) to TRBJ2-1, with TRBD2 matching 7 bases. From germline, CDR1 is LGHDT and CDR2 YNNKEL (reference sequence). Germline trimming cut 1 base from V and 12 bases from J; bases unmatched to any gene: 0. CDR3 size: 11 residues. The CDR3 DNA reads as TGTGCCAGCAGCCAAGCGGGAGGGCAGTTCTTC. It yields the protein CASSQAGGQFF.

The chain has TRBV2 and TRBJ2-7; D remains unclear. The germline V gene encodes CDR1 SNHLY and CDR2 FYNNEI. CDR3 length: 13 residues. V gave up 6 bases and J gave up 3 bases, with 12 bases separating them. In DNA, the CDR3 is TGTGCCAGCAGAACCGATAGCAGCTACGAGCAGTACTTC. Protein: CASRTDSSYEQYF.

The chain employs TRBV18 and TRBJ2-3, with D possibly TRBD2 on 6 matching bases. Trimming stripped 2 bases from V and 2 bases from J, with 8 bases between. The germline gives CDR1 KGHSH, CDR2 LQKENI. CDR3 length equals 14 residues. The CDR3, as DNA: TGTGCCAGCTCACCAGGGACTCTCACAGATACGCAGTATTTT. Protein product: CASSPGTLTDTQYF.

The chain joins TRBV7-9 to TRBJ2-3; D remains ambiguous. Trimming took off 3 bases at V and 4 bases at J, with 8 bases between the two ends. Per germline, CDR1 SEHNR and CDR2 FQNEAQ (reference sequence). The CDR3 runs to 13 residues. As DNA, the CDR3 is TGTGCCAGCAGCTTTAGGGTAGCAGATACGCAGTATTTT. The encoded protein is CASSFRVADTQYF.

The gene calls are TRBV13 and TRBJ2-2, with 8 bases that match TRBD2. Germline V gene data show CDR1 as PRHDT and CDR2 as FYEKMQ (reference sequence). The CDR3 sequence is 15 residues long. J was trimmed by 8 bases and V by 5 bases; bases with no gene match: 10. The CDR3 protein is CASSAGLGRFGELFF. CDR3 sequence (DNA): TGTGCCAGCAGCGCGGGACTAGGTCGGTTTGGGGAGCTGTTTTTT.

The table lists this clone with a few counts. The chain is built from TRBV29-1 and TRBJ2-7; D call uncertain. V lost 6 bases to trimming and J lost 0 bases, with 12 bases between them. The CDR3 runs to 13 residues. Germline CDR1 and CDR2: SQVTM and ANQGSEA. The CDR3 sequence: CSVPGPSSYEQYF. CDR3 sequence (DNA): TGCAGCGTCCCCGGTCCGAGCTCCTACGAGCAGTACTTC.

This chain links TRBV6-6 with TRBJ2-7; D gene uncertain. The CDR3 covers 12 residues. V lost 6 bases and J lost 3, with 9 bases in between. The germline CDR1 and CDR2 sequences are MNHNY and SVGAGI (reference sequence). The CDR3 loop reads CASSPHGYEQYF. CDR3 DNA: TGTGCCAGCAGCCCACATGGCTACGAGCAGTACTTC.

The chain is built from TRBV7-2 and TRBJ1-3; a possible D gene is TRBD1 (5 bases). In germline, CDR1 is SGHTA, CDR2 FQGNSA. The CDR3 is made up of 16 amino acids. The V and J ends lost 5 bases and 4 bases respectively, with 18 bases between them. CDR3 protein: CASSPPGGVLGNTIYF. CDR3 DNA sequence: TGTGCCAGCAGCCCACCTGGGGGGGTCTTGGGAAACACCATATATTTT.

V usage is TRBV27 and J usage is TRBJ2-1, with 10 positions matching TRBD2. The CDR3 runs to 19 residues. Germline V gives CDR1 MNHEY, CDR2 SMNVEV (reference sequence). V lost 2 bases and J lost 1; bases outside the gene matches: 11. CDR3 region: CASSLVRTSGFVSYNEQFF. In DNA form, the CDR3 reads TGTGCCAGCAGTTTAGTTCGGACTAGCGGTTTCGTTTCCTACAATGAGCAGTTCTTC.

The V and J genes are TRBV14 and TRBJ2-7; no clear D gene. CDR3 size: 14 residues. V was cut by 2 bases and J by 4 bases, with 12 bases left in between. CDR1 and CDR2 from the germline V gene are SGHDN and FVKESK. In DNA form, the CDR3 reads TGTGCCAGCAGCCAAATGGGCAGTTGGTACGAGCAGTACTTC. It specifies CASSQMGSWYEQYF. Together with reference TRBV14 and TRBJ2-7, the CDR3 gives the full variable domain: EAGVTQFPSHSVIEKGQTVTLRCDPISGHDNLYWYRRVMGKEIKFLLHFVKESKQDESGMPNNRFLAERTGGTYSTLKVQPAELEDSGVYFCASSQMGSWYEQYFGPGTRLTVT.

The CDR3 loop is CASSFGTGDTQYF. The CDR3 nucleotides read TGTGCCAGCAGTTTCGGGACTGGAGATACGCAGTATTTT. The genes are TRBV12-3 or TRBV12-4 and TRBJ2-3, with a weak D call TRBD2 (6 bases). V lost 3 bases and J 5 bases, leaving 9 bases between the germline ends. CDR3 length: 13 amino acids.

The chain employs TRBV2 and TRBJ1-3; no firm D call. The CDR3 sequence is 14 residues long. The V gene's germline CDR1 is SNHLY and CDR2 FYNNEI. Trimming removed 0 bases at V and 2 bases at J, with 5 bases between. Written as DNA, the CDR3 is TGTGCCAGCAGTGAAGCGTCGGCTGGAAACACCATATATTTT. Translating it yields CASSEASAGNTIYF.